This TCR beta chain appears in the sequencing data of a study of post-analysis software for immune sequencing data (dated by TCRdb to between 2015 and 2016). For the wider study: Recorded disease courses included relapsing-remitting, secondary progressive and progressive-relapsing multiple sclerosis, with some patients lacking subtype annotation. Patient repertoires were compared against roughly 10 previously published healthy control repertoires from donors aged about 6 to 27 years. A subset of samples was prepared in parallel using single-end sample barcoding, then pooled and co-amplified after Illumina adapter ligation.

The library was obtained by PCR. Data came from an Illumina HiSeq 2500. Unique molecular identifiers were incorporated into TCR beta cDNA libraries to reduce PCR and sequencing biases. Roughly 500,000 cDNA molecules were obtained per 1 to 10 million input T cells, so each molecule approximated one T cell. The patient libraries were prepared and sequenced with the same protocol used for the earlier healthy control dataset. Samples belonging to the same batch were prepared together, multiplexed and sequenced on a shared HiSeq lane. In the original analysis: MIGEC handled the raw barcoded reads, throwing out single-read molecular identifier groups before consensus assembly and CDR3 extraction. Clonotype tables were post-analysed with VDJtools, normalizing diversity by down-sampling all datasets to the smallest sample size. In repertoire overlap clustering, CDR3 amino acid sequences, but not nucleotide sequences, were matched to correct batch-related cross-sample contamination. TCRdb reran the public reads through fastp at Q25 and MiXCR, keeping productive beta chains. Each CDR3 protein appears once, grouped with its most common genes and DNA. For this entry, the V and J calls and clone size follow TCRdb and not the study's own pipeline. The sample has 350,000 to 450,000 distinct CDR3 sequences on record, roughly 38% of them singletons. The ten largest account for under 15% of the sample.

TCR beta repertoires were profiled from peripheral blood of 13 young patients with multiple sclerosis to demonstrate the VDJtools post-analysis software. The patients with multiple sclerosis were children and adolescents between roughly 6 and 17 years of age. This clonotype was counted a few times. Its antigen is not yet known. Per-nucleotide qualities are absent, and no much larger clonotype sits a single base away. V is cut back by 6 bases and J by 2 bases, with 2 bases in the junction unmatched. Measured from the cysteine to the phenylalanine, the CDR3 is 13 residues long. This entry keeps only the CDR3 DNA: 39 bases, framed from base 1. Reading the germline V gene gives CDR1 MNHEY and CDR2 SVGAGI. The study at large found these results: Patients showed significantly higher frequencies than controls for several TRBV segments, among them TRBV5-6, TRBV5-1 and TRBV20-1. Multiple sclerosis patients had significantly lower normalized Chao1 diversity than controls, a result that suggests substantial peripheral T-cell clonal expansion. The multiple sclerosis patient group was slightly younger than the control group. Direct clustering with F measure showed strong co-clustering of samples prepared in the same batch, prompting a batch-effect correction.

This clonotype was obtained from a girl aged 5 to 17 with multiple sclerosis. The chain is encoded by TRBV6-5 joined to TRBJ2-7; the central 9 bases match TRBD2. The sequenced sample consisted of blood. The DNA is TGTGCCAGCAGCACTAGCGGGCCCTACGAGCAGTACTTC. Its product reads: CASSTSGPYEQYF.